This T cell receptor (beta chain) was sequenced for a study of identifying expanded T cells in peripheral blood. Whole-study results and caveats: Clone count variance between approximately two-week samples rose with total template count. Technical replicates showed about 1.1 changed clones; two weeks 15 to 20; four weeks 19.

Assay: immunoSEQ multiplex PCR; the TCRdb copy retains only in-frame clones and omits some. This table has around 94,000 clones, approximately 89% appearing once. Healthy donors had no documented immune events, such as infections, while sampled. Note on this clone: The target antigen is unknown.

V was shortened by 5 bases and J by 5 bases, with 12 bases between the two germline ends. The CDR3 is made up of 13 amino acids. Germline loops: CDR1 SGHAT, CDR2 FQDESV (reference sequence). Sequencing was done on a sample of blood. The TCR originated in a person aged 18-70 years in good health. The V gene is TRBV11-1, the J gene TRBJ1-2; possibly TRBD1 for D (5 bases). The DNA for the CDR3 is TGTGCCAGCAGCCCCCAGGGCGGGTATGGCTACACCTTC. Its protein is CASSPQGGYGYTF.